Below, 2 T cell receptor beta chains from the same sample are listed, as sequenced in a study of T cells in Graves' hyperthyroidism and ophthalmopathy. RNA transcripts gave rise to amplified TCR beta CDR3 regions. RT-PCR in the first round (using the HTBI primer set) targeted the TCR CDR3. TCRdb re-called the multiplex PCR reads through MiXCR, storing one row per CDR3 protein. The sample holds about 49,000 distinct CDR3 sequences, less than 65% seen once. The sample consisted of peripheral blood or thyroid tissue (not recorded which). The receptors were sampled from a man between 18 and 35 years old with Graves' hyperthyroidism.

CDR3 nucleotide sequence: TGCAGCGTTGGAGGAAGCACCGGGGAGCTGTTTTTT. Translating gives CSVGGSTGELFF. The chain is built from TRBV29-1 and TRBJ2-2; D gene unclear. V lost 4 bases to trimming and J lost 4 bases, with 7 bases between them. The CDR3 length is 12 residues. CDR1 and CDR2 (germline): SQVTM, ANQGSEA.

This clonotype occurred many times. The chain couples TRBV7-9 to TRBJ2-7, with TRBD1 identical over 7 bases. V trimming: 1 base; J trimming: 4 bases; junction bases outside the gene matches: 1. The germline gives CDR1 SEHNR, CDR2 FQNEAQ (reference sequence). CDR3 size: 13 residues. Here the CDR3 reads CASSLEQGYEQYF. CDR3 bases: TGTGCCAGCAGCTTAGAACAGGGGTACGAGCAGTACTTC.